This TCR beta chain comes out of a study of blood T cell repertoires in COVID-19. Only in-frame clones appear in the TCRdb table, and some are missing; sequencing was by immunoSEQ multiplex PCR. Found here are approximately 130,000 clones, roughly 86% of them singletons; the top ten hold 13%. V lost 4 bases to trimming and J lost 7 bases, with 13 bases between them. This CDR3 comprises 13 residues. Looked up from germline, CDR1 is LGHDT and CDR2 is YNNKEL (reference sequence). Sequencing was performed on peripheral blood. The rearrangement links TRBV3-1 (or the pseudogene TRBV3-2) to TRBJ1-2; D perhaps matches TRBD1 (5 bases). The TCR sequence derives from a human donor in a cohort sampled during active COVID-19. In DNA form, the CDR3 reads TGTGCCAGCAGCCTCGGCAGGGCGAGTGGCTACACCTTC. This encodes CASSLGRASGYTF.